Each of the 10 T cell receptor beta chains below was sequenced from the same sample in a study of Ad26.COV2.S vaccination and SARS-CoV-2 variants. Assay: immunoSEQ multiplex PCR; the TCRdb copy retains only in-frame clones and omits some. The sample carries more than 400,000 clones, 80% to 95% recorded once. Treatment noted: 15 to 20 received Ad26.COV2.S at low or high dose, single or two shots; about 5 received placebo; per-sample allocation not given. Repertoires come from day 63 after the first vaccine or placebo injection. This specimen was peripheral blood, taken in a trial of Ad26.COV2.S vaccine versus placebo. The source of these receptors is a person between 18 and 65 years old who received the Ad26.COV2.S COVID-19 vaccine or a placebo.

V usage is TRBV9 and J usage is TRBJ1-4; D unclear. Germline V CDR1 and CDR2: SGDLS, YYNGEE. Trimming took off 0 bases at V and 6 bases at J, with 6 bases between the two ends. CDR3 size: 13 residues. CDR3 sequence: CASSVVGDEKLFF. CDR3 DNA: TGTGCCAGCAGCGTAGTAGGCGATGAAAAACTGTTTTTT.

The rearrangement joins TRBV4-3 to TRBJ2-7; D unresolved. V gave up 4 bases and J gave up 1 base, with 8 bases separating them. Germline lookup yields CDR1 LGHNA and CDR2 YSLEER. The CDR3 covers 13 residues. The CDR3 here is CASSPFVSYEQYF. CDR3 nucleotides: TGCGCCAGCAGCCCGTTTGTGTCCTACGAGCAGTACTTC.

The chain links TRBV28 to TRBJ2-5; the D is unclear. The ends were cut back, 3 bases at V and 5 bases at J, with 7 bases in the middle. Germline CDR1 and CDR2: MDHEN and SYDVKM. CDR3 length equals 12 residues. CDR3: CASSFLRETQYF. The CDR3 bases are TGTGCCAGCAGTTTCCTTCGGGAGACCCAGTACTTC. Together with reference TRBV28 and TRBJ2-5, the CDR3 gives the full variable domain: DVKVTQSSRYLVKRTGEKVFLECVQDMDHENMFWYRQDPGLGLRLIYFSYDVKMKEKGDIPEGYSVSREKKERFSLILESASTNQTSMYLCASSFLRETQYFGPGTRLLVL.

This chain joins TRBV2 and TRBJ2-3; either TRBD1 or TRBD2 may supply D (6 bases each). Germline V gives CDR1 SNHLY, CDR2 FYNNEI. The CDR3 spans 13 residues. Trimming left V 6 bases short and J 3 bases short, with 10 bases between. The CDR3 loop reads CASRGGQTDTQYF. The CDR3 nucleotides are TGTGCCAGCAGGGGGGGACAAACAGATACGCAGTATTTT.

The chain is built from TRBV5-6 and TRBJ2-7; D remains ambiguous. The germline CDR1 and CDR2 sequences are SGHDT and YYEEEE. The CDR3 loop spans 15 amino acids. With 2 bases removed from V and 4 bases from J, the gap between germline ends came to 16 bases. DNA of the CDR3: TGTGCCAGCAGCTTCGCCCCCCAGTCGGGTTACGAGCAGTACTTC. As protein: CASSFAPQSGYEQYF.

The gene calls are TRBV30 and TRBJ1-4, with TRBD1 matching 7 bases. The junction had 8 bases not matched to a gene; V was cut back by 3 bases and J by 4 bases. Germline CDR1 reads GTSNPN; CDR2 reads SVGIG (reference sequence). The CDR3 contains 15 residues. The CDR3 here is CAWRATGTVNEKLFF. The CDR3 DNA reads TGTGCCTGGAGGGCCACCGGGACAGTTAATGAAAAACTGTTTTTT.

The chain employs TRBV7-2 and TRBJ2-1; D ambiguous. V lost 3 bases and J lost 0, with 9 bases in between. The CDR3 has 15 residues. Germline V lookup: CDR1 SGHTA, CDR2 FQGNSA. The CDR3 DNA sequence: TGTGCCAGCAGCTTTCGGACGGGCTCCTACAATGAGCAGTTCTTC. Its translation: CASSFRTGSYNEQFF.

V and J are TRBV6-2 or TRBV6-3 and TRBJ2-5; 10 bases align to TRBD1. V shed 4 bases, J shed 2 bases, and the junction held 13 bases outside the gene matches. Per the germline V gene, CDR1 is MNHEY and CDR2 is SVGEGT. The CDR3 is 18 residues long. The CDR3: CASSSPGQGDVVQETQYF. The CDR3 DNA follows: TGTGCCAGCAGTTCTCCAGGACAGGGGGACGTGGTTCAAGAGACCCAGTACTTC.

This chain uses TRBV28 with TRBJ1-2; the D is unclear. The germline gives CDR1 MDHEN, CDR2 SYDVKM. The CDR3 covers 14 residues. V was pared by 5 bases and J by 4 bases, with 14 bases between. The CDR3 is CASSVEPRVYGYTF. In nucleotides, the CDR3 is TGTGCCAGCAGTGTAGAACCGAGGGTCTATGGCTACACCTTC.

V is TRBV7-8 and J is TRBJ1-5, with D possibly TRBD1 on 6 matching bases. This CDR3 has 15 amino acids. The V end lost 1 base, the J end lost 3 bases, and 10 bases lay between the germline ends. The germline gives CDR1 SGHVS, CDR2 FQNEAQ. CDR3 in amino acids: CASSLGRGINQPQHF. CDR3 coding DNA: TGTGCCAGCAGCTTAGGAAGGGGGATCAATCAGCCCCAGCATTTT. The full variable domain, in which reference TRBV7-8 and TRBJ1-5 provide the parts outside the CDR3, is GAGVSQSPRYKVAKRGQDVALRCDPISGHVSLFWYQQALGQGPEFLTYFQNEAQLDKSGLPSDRFFAERPEGSVSTLKIQRTQQEDSAVYLCASSLGRGINQPQHFGDGTRLSIL.